This entry describes one T cell receptor beta chain. The antigen it recognizes is unknown. No much larger clone exists at a distance of one base, and base qualities are not known. The cohort comprised 550 to 700 healthy bone marrow donors. At the time of sampling, all cohort members were nominally healthy, though unrecorded immune exposures were likely present. The donor was CMV seronegative and was included in the group of several hundred seronegative cohort members. A peripheral blood sample was collected from each donor, and TCR beta sequencing was performed on peripheral blood mononuclear cells. The Qiagen DNeasy Blood Extraction Kit was used to extract genomic DNA from the blood cell samples. The cysteine opens and the phenylalanine closes a CDR3 of 18 amino acids. CDR3 DNA only is kept here, 54 bases in frame from base 1. Relative to germline, V is 4 bases shorter and J is 2 bases shorter, with 21 bases between their ends. As encoded in the germline V gene, CDR1 is KGHSY while CDR2 is FQNENV.

This specimen belongs to a study of cytomegalovirus exposure and HLA in healthy donors listed by TCRdb under 2017. About the study as a whole: An earlier analysis of several hundred of the donors reported roughly 300 Gb of sequence data and 117 million unique TCR beta sequences obtained from roughly 170 million T cells. Roughly 300 gigabases of sequencing data and about 92 million unique TCR sequences made up an early release that covered approximately 650 HLA-typed donors. All discovery cohort repertoires had been generated on a single sequencing platform. The number of typed donors differed by locus: about 629-630 for A, B, C, DRB1 and DQB1; 500 to 550 for DQA1; 606 for DPA1; and about 450 for DPB1. Across about 370 genotyped donors of the cohort, an average of roughly 200,000 unique TCR beta nucleotide sequences per donor were sequenced, and roughly 17% of those sequences were non-productive. The genetic ancestry cluster associated with self-reported Caucasian donors included roughly four fifths of the roughly 380 genotyped donors. The study profiled the T cell repertoires of fewer than 850 subjects by immunosequencing and related them to cytomegalovirus serostatus. Donor age, sex, ethnicity and CMV serostatus were compiled alongside the repertoire data. HLA typing covered class I and class II loci at four-digit resolution. To decide whether each TCR beta V gene segment behaved as functional or pseudogenic, an earlier analysis of over 500 of the donors relied on high-throughput TCR beta sequencing. The study was designed to test whether signatures of past pathogen exposure could be identified by cataloging public T cell receptors. A later genetic analysis took genome-wide SNP genotypes for about 60% of the roughly 670 donors and used that subset as a discovery cohort. A separate validation cohort of over a hundred different subjects was used in addition to the approximately 610-subject first cohort. The study combined high-throughput TCR immunosequencing, statistical association of individual TCRs with disease status, and machine learning to predict cytomegalovirus infection status. A later analysis re-analyzed previously published TCR beta repertoires from 500 to 700 donors and added high-resolution HLA genotyping to study TCR occurrence patterns. A handful of DR-DQ haplotypes were handled as single units for association and clustering because linkage in the cohort was strong. Rather than using new phenotypic data, the later analysis identified candidate immune exposures from TCR beta sequences and from how often those sequences occurred across donors. Study-level results and caveats: Presence/absence analyses assumed roughly uniform sequencing depth across donors, an assumption that may not hold. A later analysis found that HLA-associated TCR beta chains were more clonally expanded and had lower generation probabilities than equally common non-associated chains. According to a later analysis, TCR association rates differed among HLA loci, with DRB1 alleles showing the most associated TCRs and HLA-C alleles showing the fewest. A later genetic analysis associated a missense DCLRE1C variant with V-gene and J-gene trimming of TCR beta chains, and an independent cohort replicated the association. Linkage disequilibrium might explain the correlated functional status among segregating V segments, but an unknown experimental factor could not be excluded. The classifier was reported to diagnose cytomegalovirus status with high specificity and sensitivity in both the original cohort and the validation cohort. Because counts were too low, about 15 rarely observed V segments, including chromosome 9 orphons, were left out of the earlier analysis of 587 of the donors. A further reported finding was that TCR beta sequences accurately predicted the HLA-A and HLA-B alleles for most subjects in the first cohort. Because some donors lacked HLA typing at each locus, the association tests relied only on the typed subset. The study gave a list of over 150 TCR beta chains associated with cytomegalovirus. Specific HLA alleles were associated with some 15,000 TCR beta sequences at a false discovery rate of 0.05 in a later analysis. For the cohort, immune exposure information was limited to CMV serostatus. An earlier analysis of some 560 of the donors showed that most TCR beta V segments appeared in productive rearrangements either about 87% or about 30% of the time, which broadly matched IMGT annotations. A later analysis reported that several top co-occurrence clusters appeared linked to parvovirus B19, influenza, CMV and Epstein-Barr virus. In a later analysis, most CMV-associated TCR beta chains were found to appear HLA-restricted, with HLA associations seemingly driven largely by CMV exposure. Three of the identified cytomegalovirus-associated TCR beta chains were confirmed in vitro to be specific for cytomegalovirus antigens. Most TCR sequences were seen in very few donors, while some public TCRs were found in many individuals. Some IMGT-functional V segments, including TRBV6-2 and TRBV6-3, could not be told apart with the 87-base-pair reads, so those segments were excluded. The cohort was sequenced for TCR beta chains only, and without alpha or paired-chain data the features that could be detected were limited. A group of highly shared sequence variants was considered likely to be a technical artifact of the sequencing pipeline. The authors suggested that the approach could potentially be extended to other disease states and immunological phenotypes. When HLA alleles, especially DR and DQ, strongly co-occurred, attributing TCR associations to individual alleles was difficult. A later genetic analysis reported fewer N-insertions in productive TCRs among donors in an Asian-associated ancestry cluster than the roughly 720-donor mean.

Library generation was performed with the immunoSEQ multiplex PCR assay. For the multiplex PCR, a mixture combining 60 forward primers for TCR Vbeta segments and 13 reverse primers for TCR Jbeta segments was used. Amplification of the CDR3 region of rearranged TCR beta genes was performed with a multiplex PCR assay on genomic DNA. The amplified TCR beta libraries were sequenced on the Illumina HiSeq System as 87-base-pair reads. In the authors' own workflow: Across the roughly 600 repertoires, a later analysis counted some 81 million unique TCR beta chains, around 11 million of which were shared by at least two donors. Raw reads were error-corrected and collapsed into unique sequences with a nearest-neighbor algorithm that merged closely related sequences to remove PCR and sequencing errors. CDR3 sequences were aligned to IMGT reference sequences to assign V, D and J gene segments. Each retained sequence needed at least a six-nucleotide match to both a V gene segment and a J gene segment. A rearrangement counted as productive if the CDR3 had no stop codons and remained in frame with V and J, and every other rearrangement counted as non-productive. Following IMGT convention, CDR3 was defined as the stretch from the second conserved V-encoded cysteine up to the conserved J-encoded phenylalanine. The earlier analysis of fewer than 700 of the donors excluded sequences that lacked an unambiguous match to a single V gene segment. In an earlier analysis of roughly 500 of the donors, V segments were called functional above 56.7% productive rearrangements and were called segregating when the between-donor standard deviation exceeded 5%. A statistical classification framework was built for diagnosing cytomegalovirus status from the catalog of TCR beta chain sequences. V and J gene assignment, in a later analysis, came from comparing TCR nucleotide sequences with IMGT/GENE-DB human TR gene sequences. The TCRdist pipeline was used in a later analysis to assign CDR3 sequences and most-parsimonious VDJ recombination scenarios. In a later analysis, each TCR beta chain was defined by its CDR3 amino acid sequence together with its V-gene family, and reads lacking a unique V-gene family were excluded. In a later analysis, several hundred highly shared, low-generation-probability nucleotide sequences were removed to address suspected cross-contamination and a sequencing artifact. In a later analysis, a clonal expansion index was calculated for each public chain from normalized within-repertoire ranks of inferred template counts. A later analysis computed generation probabilities with a VDJ recombination model fitted to out-of-frame rearrangements, and checked the results against IGoR. Hypergeometric tests were used in a later analysis to score TCR-TCR, TCR-HLA and TCR-CMV co-occurrence, with a repertoire-size bias correction applied to the TCR pairs. To estimate false discovery rates, a later analysis permuted the HLA or CMV assignments 20 times. In a later analysis, co-occurring TCRs were grouped using DBSCAN, and TCRdist sequence similarity was added for clustering within HLA-allele-positive subsets. For co-occurrence clustering, repertoires with fewer than 30,000 or more than 120,000 public chains were excluded, along with five or six repertoires with anomalous nucleotide sharing. The immuneACCESS repertoire file appears here via TCRdb, limited to in-frame rearrangements. These files lack a portion of the clones; in checked studies, under half of the deficit traces to unresolved V genes, and the cause of the others is not known. V, J and clone size are taken as reported in that table, and D and trimming were inferred from the DNA itself. Within this sample are about 70,000 clones, with 62% of them counted one time only. 2.5% to 3.5% of the sample rests with the top ten.

The sample comprised PBMCs. This sequence was found in a man aged 25 to 40 in good health and CMV-seronegative. The chain joins TRBV16 to TRBJ1-5, with a tentative D gene TRBD1 over 5 matching bases. The CDR3 here reads CASSRAKQGVDGNQPQHF. Here is the DNA: TGTGCCAGCAGCCGCGCCAAGCAGGGCGTTGACGGCAATCAGCCCCAGCATTTT.